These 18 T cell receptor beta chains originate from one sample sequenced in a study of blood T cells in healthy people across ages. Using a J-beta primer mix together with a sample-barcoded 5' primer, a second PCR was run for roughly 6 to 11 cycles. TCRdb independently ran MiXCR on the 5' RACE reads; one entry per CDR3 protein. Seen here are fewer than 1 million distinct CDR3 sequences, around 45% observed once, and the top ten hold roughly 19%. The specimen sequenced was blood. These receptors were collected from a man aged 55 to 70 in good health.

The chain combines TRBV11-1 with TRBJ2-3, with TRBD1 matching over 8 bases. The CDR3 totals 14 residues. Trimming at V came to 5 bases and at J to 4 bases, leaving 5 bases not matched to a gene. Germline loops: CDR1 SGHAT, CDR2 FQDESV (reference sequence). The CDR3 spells CASSGQGAPDTQYF. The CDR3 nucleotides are TGTGCCAGCAGCGGACAGGGAGCCCCAGATACGCAGTATTTT.

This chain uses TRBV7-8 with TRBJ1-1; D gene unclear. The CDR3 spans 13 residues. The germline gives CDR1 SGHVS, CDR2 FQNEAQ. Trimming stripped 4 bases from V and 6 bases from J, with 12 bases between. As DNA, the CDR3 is TGTGCCAGCAGCTCCCGACCGGCCCCTGAAGCTTTCTTT. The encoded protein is CASSSRPAPEAFF.

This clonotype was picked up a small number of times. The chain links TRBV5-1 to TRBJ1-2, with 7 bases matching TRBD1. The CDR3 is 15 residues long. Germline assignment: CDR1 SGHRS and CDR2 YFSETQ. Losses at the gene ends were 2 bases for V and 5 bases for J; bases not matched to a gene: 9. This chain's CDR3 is CASSFGQASTYGYTF. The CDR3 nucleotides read TGCGCCAGCAGCTTCGGACAGGCCTCAACTTATGGCTACACCTTC. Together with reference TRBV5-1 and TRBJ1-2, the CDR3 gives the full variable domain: KAGVTQTPRYLIKTRGQQVTLSCSPISGHRSVSWYQQTPGQGLQFLFEYFSETQRNKGNFPGRFSGRQFSNSRSEMNVSTLELGDSALYLCASSFGQASTYGYTFGSGTRLTVV.

CDR3 nucleotides: TGTGCCTGGGACAGGGGGCAAGATACGCAGTATTTT. Translating gives CAWDRGQDTQYF. The chain couples TRBV30 to TRBJ2-3, with TRBD1 identical over 10 bases. The V and J ends lost 5 bases and 5 bases, in that order; junction bases with no gene match: 1. CDR1 and CDR2 (germline): GTSNPN, SVGIG (reference sequence). This CDR3 is built from 12 residues. The full variable domain, with the rest looked up from reference TRBV30 and TRBJ2-3, is SQTIHQWPATLVQPVGSPLSLECTVEGTSNPNLYWYRQAAGRGLQLLFYSVGIGQISSEVPQNLSASRPQDRQFILSSKKLLLSDSGFYLCAWDRGQDTQYFGPGTRLTVL.

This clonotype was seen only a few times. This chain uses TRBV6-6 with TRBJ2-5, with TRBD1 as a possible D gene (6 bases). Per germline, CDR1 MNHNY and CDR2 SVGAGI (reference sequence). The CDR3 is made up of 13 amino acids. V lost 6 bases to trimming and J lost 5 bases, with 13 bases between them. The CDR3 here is CASRLRGRETQYF. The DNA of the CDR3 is TGTGCCAGCAGACTCAGGGGTAGGGAGACCCAGTACTTC.

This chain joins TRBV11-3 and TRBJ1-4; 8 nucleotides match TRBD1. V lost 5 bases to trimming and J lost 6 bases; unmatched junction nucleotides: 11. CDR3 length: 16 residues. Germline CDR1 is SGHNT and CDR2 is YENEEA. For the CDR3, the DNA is TGTGCCAGCAGCCCCCGCGGGGGGACAGGACATGAAAAACTGTTTTTT. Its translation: CASSPRGGTGHEKLFF.

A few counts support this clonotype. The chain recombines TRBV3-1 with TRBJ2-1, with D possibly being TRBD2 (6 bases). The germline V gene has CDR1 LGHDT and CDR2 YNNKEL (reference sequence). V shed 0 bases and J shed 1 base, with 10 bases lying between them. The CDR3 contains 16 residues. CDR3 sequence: CASSQDTGVSYNEQFF. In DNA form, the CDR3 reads TGTGCCAGCAGCCAAGATACGGGGGTTTCCTACAATGAGCAGTTCTTC.

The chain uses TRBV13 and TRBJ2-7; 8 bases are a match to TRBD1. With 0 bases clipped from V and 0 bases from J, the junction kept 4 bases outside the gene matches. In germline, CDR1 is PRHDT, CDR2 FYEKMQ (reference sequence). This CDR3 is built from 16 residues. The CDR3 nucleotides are TGTGCCAGCAGCTTAGGCCGGGACAGGAGCTCCTACGAGCAGTACTTC. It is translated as CASSLGRDRSSYEQYF.

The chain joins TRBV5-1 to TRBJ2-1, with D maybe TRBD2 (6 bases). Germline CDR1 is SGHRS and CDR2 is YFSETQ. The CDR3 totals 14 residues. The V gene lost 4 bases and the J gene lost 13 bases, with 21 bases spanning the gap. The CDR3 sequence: CASSPDGGETTQFF. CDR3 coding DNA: TGCGCCAGCAGCCCGGATGGCGGGGAAACGACCCAGTTCTTC.

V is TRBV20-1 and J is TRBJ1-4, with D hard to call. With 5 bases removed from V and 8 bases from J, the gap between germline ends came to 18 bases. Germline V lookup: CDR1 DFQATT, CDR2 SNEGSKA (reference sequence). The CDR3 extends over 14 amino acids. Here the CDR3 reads CSAESGGDREKLFF. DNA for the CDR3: TGCAGTGCTGAATCCGGCGGGGATCGGGAAAAACTGTTTTTT.

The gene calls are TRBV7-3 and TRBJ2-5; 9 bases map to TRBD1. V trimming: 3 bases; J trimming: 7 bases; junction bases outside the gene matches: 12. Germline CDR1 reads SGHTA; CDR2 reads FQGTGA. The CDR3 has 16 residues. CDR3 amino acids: CASSFLTGTGMGTQYF. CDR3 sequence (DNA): TGTGCCAGCAGCTTTCTAACCGGGACAGGGATGGGGACCCAGTACTTC.

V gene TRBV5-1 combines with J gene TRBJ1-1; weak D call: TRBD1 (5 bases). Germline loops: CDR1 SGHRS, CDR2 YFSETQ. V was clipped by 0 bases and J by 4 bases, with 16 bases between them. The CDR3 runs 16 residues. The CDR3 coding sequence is TGCGCCAGCAGCTTGGGTGGGGCCAACGAGGGCACTGAAGCTTTCTTT. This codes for CASSLGGANEGTEAFF.

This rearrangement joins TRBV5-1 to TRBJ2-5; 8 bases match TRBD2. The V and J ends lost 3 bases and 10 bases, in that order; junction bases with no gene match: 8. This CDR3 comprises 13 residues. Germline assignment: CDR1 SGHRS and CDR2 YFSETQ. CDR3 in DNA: TGCGCCAGCAGCTCCTCGGGGGGGGGCTTCCAGTACTTC. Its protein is CASSSSGGGFQYF.

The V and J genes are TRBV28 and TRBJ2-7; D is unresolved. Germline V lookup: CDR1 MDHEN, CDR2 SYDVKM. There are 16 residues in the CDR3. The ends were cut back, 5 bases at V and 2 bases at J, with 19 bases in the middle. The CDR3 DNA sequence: TGTGCCAGCAGTCTCCACTCATCCTCCTGGGCCTACGAGCAGTACTTC. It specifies CASSLHSSSWAYEQYF.

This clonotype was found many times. CDR3 loop: CSVDSDRNTIRGGYTF. CDR3 DNA: TGCAGCGTTGATTCGGACAGGAACACAATTAGGGGGGGCTACACCTTC. The chain uses TRBV29-1 and TRBJ1-2; TRBD1 matches 7 bases. This CDR3 has 16 residues. Germline CDR1 reads SQVTM; CDR2 reads ANQGSEA. V shed 3 bases, J shed 8 bases, and the junction held 18 bases outside the gene matches.

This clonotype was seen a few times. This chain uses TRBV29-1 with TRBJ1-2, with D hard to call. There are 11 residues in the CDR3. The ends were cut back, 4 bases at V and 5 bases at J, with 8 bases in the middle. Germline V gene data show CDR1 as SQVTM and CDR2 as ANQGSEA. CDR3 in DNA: TGCAGCGTTGGGAAGGGTTATGGCTACACCTTC. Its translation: CSVGKGYGYTF.

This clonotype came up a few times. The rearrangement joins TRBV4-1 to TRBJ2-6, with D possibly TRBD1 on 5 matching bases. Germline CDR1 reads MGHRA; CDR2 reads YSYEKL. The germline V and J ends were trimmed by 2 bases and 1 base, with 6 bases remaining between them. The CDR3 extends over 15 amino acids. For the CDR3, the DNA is TGCGCCAGCAGCCAAACAGGTTCTGGGGCCAACGTCCTGACTTTC. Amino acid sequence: CASSQTGSGANVLTF.

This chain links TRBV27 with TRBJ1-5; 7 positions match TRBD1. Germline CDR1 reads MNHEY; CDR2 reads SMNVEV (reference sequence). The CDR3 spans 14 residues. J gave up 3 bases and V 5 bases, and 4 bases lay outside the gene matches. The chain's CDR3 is CASSQTGNNQPQHF. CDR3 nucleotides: TGTGCCAGCAGTCAGACAGGGAACAATCAGCCCCAGCATTTT.